This passage covers 3 T cell receptor beta chains from one sample sequenced in a study of blood T cell repertoires in COVID-19. The protocol was immunoSEQ multiplex PCR, while the TCRdb copy is restricted to in-frame clones and leaves out a portion. The sample contains some 200,000 clones, about 83% of which appear only once. Sequenced sample: peripheral blood. Receptors originate from a woman between 25 and 40 years old with COVID-19, enrolled during active disease.

The J gene is TRBJ2-2, the V gene TRBV6-6; D may be TRBD1 (7 bases). Trimming pared 5 bases from V and 6 bases from J, leaving 16 bases between. From germline, CDR1 is MNHNY and CDR2 SVGAGI (reference sequence). This CDR3 is 15 amino acids long. The CDR3 loop is CASSRFTGEAGELFF. The CDR3 DNA sequence: TGTGCCAGCAGTCGCTTCACAGGGGAGGCCGGGGAGCTGTTTTTT.

This clone occurred once. The J gene is TRBJ1-2, the V gene TRBV19; possibly TRBD1 for D (6 bases). This CDR3 comprises 13 residues. The ends were cut back, 6 bases at V and 2 bases at J, with 10 bases in the middle. Per germline, CDR1 LNHDA and CDR2 SQIVND (reference sequence). The CDR3 DNA reads TGTGCCAGTAGCAGGACAGAGAACTATGGCTACACCTTC. It specifies CASSRTENYGYTF.

The rearrangement uses TRBV7-2 and TRBJ2-3, with D perhaps TRBD2 (5 bases). Germline CDR1 is SGHTA and CDR2 is FQGNSA. The length of the CDR3 is 14 residues. The V gene lost 6 bases and the J gene lost 4 bases, with 14 bases spanning the gap. In nucleotides, the CDR3 is TGTGCCAGCAGGATCGGGATTAACGCAGATACGCAGTATTTT. This translates into CASRIGINADTQYF.